These 24 T cell receptor beta chains share one sample of origin, sequenced in a study of T-cell memory formation after mild COVID-19. Using its own MiXCR run on the 5' RACE reads, TCRdb lists one record per CDR3 protein. The repertoire includes roughly 240,000 distinct CDR3 sequences, over 15% of them detected once, and less than 2.5% sits in the top ten. The sample was PBMCs or a T cell subset sorted from them (not recorded which). The origin of the receptors is an adult woman who had mild COVID-19 (a few samples of this study predate the infection). Cell type and time point are not known.

This clonotype was observed a handful of times. The chain employs TRBV28 and TRBJ2-1; maybe TRBD1 (5 bases). Germline CDR1 MDHEN, CDR2 SYDVKM. The V gene lost 4 bases and the J gene lost 7 bases, with 17 bases spanning the gap. This CDR3 spans 15 amino acids. The CDR3 DNA reads TGTGCCAGCAGTTATCCCTCCCAGGGTAGGAATGAGCAGTTCTTC. Its translation is CASSYPSQGRNEQFF.

Only a few counts were recorded for this clonotype. The gene calls are TRBV20-1 and TRBJ2-7; 7 nucleotides match TRBD1. The trim removed 5 bases at V and 0 bases at J, leaving 7 bases unmatched. Germline CDR1 DFQATT, CDR2 SNEGSKA (reference sequence). The CDR3 extends over 14 amino acids. The CDR3 region is CSAGNRGSSYEQYF. The CDR3 coding sequence is TGCAGTGCTGGGAACAGGGGAAGCTCCTACGAGCAGTACTTC.

This chain joins TRBV5-1 and TRBJ2-2, with D possibly being TRBD2 (6 bases). The CDR3 sequence is 14 residues long. The germline V gene has CDR1 SGHRS and CDR2 YFSETQ. Trimming pared 3 bases from V and 6 bases from J, leaving 12 bases between. CDR3 residues: CASSSGDRAGELFF. CDR3 coding DNA: TGCGCCAGCAGCTCGGGGGATCGCGCCGGGGAGCTGTTTTTT.

This clonotype was found a few times. V gene TRBV29-1 combines with J gene TRBJ2-3; 8 bases align to TRBD1. The CDR3 extends over 12 amino acids. Trimming took 6 bases from V and 4 from J; bases not matched to a gene: 3. In germline, CDR1 is SQVTM, CDR2 ANQGSEA. The CDR3 sequence: CSVVQGADTQYF. The DNA of the CDR3 is TGCAGCGTAGTACAGGGGGCAGATACGCAGTATTTT.

This sequence joins TRBV19 and TRBJ1-3, with D tentatively TRBD1 (5 bases). This CDR3 spans 12 amino acids. Trimming stripped 8 bases from V and 2 bases from J, with 7 bases between. CDR1 LNHDA and CDR2 SQIVND come from the germline V gene (reference sequence). DNA of the CDR3: TGTGCCAGTGGGGCAACTGGAAACACCATATATTTT. Its translation: CASGATGNTIYF.

This chain uses TRBV6-6 with TRBJ2-7, with D perhaps matching TRBD2 (5 bases). The germline gives CDR1 MNHNY, CDR2 SVGAGI (reference sequence). V gave up 2 bases and J gave up 0 bases, with 14 bases separating them. The CDR3 sequence is 16 residues long. The CDR3: CASSYGEHEGSYEQYF. As DNA, the CDR3 is TGTGCCAGCAGTTACGGGGAGCATGAGGGCTCCTACGAGCAGTACTTC.

This clonotype has only a few counts. The chain employs TRBV7-9 and TRBJ2-7; D is perhaps TRBD2 (7 bases). Germline CDR1 is SEHNR and CDR2 is FQNEAQ (reference sequence). The CDR3 is 15 amino acids. Trimming cost V 8 bases and J 7 bases, with 24 bases left between them. DNA for the CDR3: TGTGCCAGCCAACCTCGGCGTGCGGGGGCGCTTGAGCAGTACTTC. Amino acid sequence: CASQPRRAGALEQYF. Drawing the rest from reference TRBV7-9 and TRBJ2-7, the complete variable domain is DTGVSQNPRHKITKRGQNVTFRCDPISEHNRLYWYRQTLGQGPEFLTYFQNEAQLEKSRLLSDRFSAERPKGSFSTLEIQRTEQGDSAMYLCASQPRRAGALEQYFGPGTRLTVT.

The rearrangement uses TRBV5-5 and TRBJ1-1; no clear D gene. The ends were cut back, 1 base at V and 1 base at J, with 8 bases in the middle. CDR1 and CDR2 (germline): SGHKS, YYEKEE (reference sequence). The CDR3 spans 14 residues. This CDR3 reads CASSLHNGNTEAFF. For the CDR3, the DNA is TGTGCCAGCAGCTTGCACAATGGGAACACTGAAGCTTTCTTT.

This clonotype was seen a few times. V is TRBV7-9 and J is TRBJ2-3; 7 bases are a match to TRBD2. This CDR3 is built from 17 residues. The germline V gene has CDR1 SEHNR and CDR2 FQNEAQ (reference sequence). V dropped 4 bases and J dropped 5; count of bases not matched to a gene: 15. This chain's CDR3 is CASSSRLARPPGDTQYF. CDR3 DNA sequence: TGTGCCAGCAGCTCCCGACTAGCACGCCCCCCCGGAGATACGCAGTATTTT. The variable domain in full, with the rest retrieved from reference TRBV7-9 and TRBJ2-3, is DTGVSQNPRHKITKRGQNVTFRCDPISEHNRLYWYRQTLGQGPEFLTYFQNEAQLEKSRLLSDRFSAERPKGSFSTLEIQRTEQGDSAMYLCASSSRLARPPGDTQYFGPGTRLTVL.

This clonotype was recorded a few times. The V gene is TRBV29-1, the J gene TRBJ1-1; D may be TRBD1 (5 bases). The CDR3 spans 17 residues. The germline V and J ends were trimmed by 1 base and 10 bases, with 28 bases remaining between them. From germline, CDR1 is SQVTM and CDR2 ANQGSEA. As DNA, the CDR3 is TGCAGCGTTGAAGTCATTTCGGGACCCCTAAACACTTTCGGAGCTTTCTTT. Translated, it gives CSVEVISGPLNTFGAFF.

This clonotype came up a few times. J is TRBJ2-2 and V is TRBV9; the D is unclear. The CDR3 runs 11 residues. The germline V gene encodes CDR1 SGDLS and CDR2 YYNGEE. The V and J ends lost 0 bases and 8 bases respectively, with 2 bases between them. The CDR3 spells CASSVEGELFF. The CDR3 nucleotides are TGTGCCAGCAGCGTAGAGGGGGAGCTGTTTTTT.

This clonotype was seen more than once but under ten times. This chain joins TRBV6-1 and TRBJ1-2; no firm D call. Germline CDR1 MNHNS, CDR2 SASEGT. The CDR3 is made up of 15 amino acids. V lost 6 bases and J lost 0, with 14 bases in between. CDR3 amino acids: CASRFPGTTNYGYTF. CDR3 nucleotide sequence: TGTGCCAGCAGATTCCCCGGCACCACTAACTATGGCTACACCTTC.

The chain combines TRBV9 with TRBJ2-3, with no clear D. The CDR3 totals 16 residues. Trimming removed 0 bases from V and 5 bases from J, with 16 bases in between. CDR1 is SGDLS, CDR2 YYNGEE, per germline. The CDR3 DNA sequence: TGTGCCAGCAGCGTAGTGGCAGCCTCAGGTCTAGATACGCAGTATTTT. Translating gives CASSVVAASGLDTQYF.

V and J are TRBV7-9 and TRBJ2-2, with 11 bases aligning to TRBD2. The CDR3 is 16 amino acids. Trimming at V came to 4 bases and at J to 3 bases, leaving 4 bases not matched to a gene. Germline V gene lookup returns CDR1 SEHNR and CDR2 FQNEAQ (reference sequence). CDR3 sequence: CASSSTSGRHTGELFF. As DNA, the CDR3 is TGTGCCAGCAGCTCCACTAGCGGGAGACACACCGGGGAGCTGTTTTTT.

CDR3 coding DNA: TGTGCCTGGAGACGGGGTCCGCGGTCTGAAGCTTTCTTT. It codes for CAWRRGPRSEAFF. The V gene is TRBV30, the J gene TRBJ1-1; D gene ambiguous. The CDR3 extends over 13 amino acids. Trimming took 3 bases from V and 6 from J, leaving 14 bases between them. The V gene's germline CDR1 is GTSNPN and CDR2 SVGIG (reference sequence).

The chain has TRBV4-2 and TRBJ1-2; 7 bases are shared with TRBD1. Germline V lookup: CDR1 LGHNA, CDR2 YNFKEQ. This CDR3 has 16 residues. After removal of 1 base from V and 1 base from J, the junction contained 6 bases not matched to a gene. The chain's CDR3 is CASSQALTGVNYGYTF. As DNA, the CDR3 is TGTGCCAGCAGCCAAGCCCTCACAGGGGTTAACTATGGCTACACCTTC.

This clonotype showed up just a few times. The chain has TRBV4-1 and TRBJ1-5; 7 bases match TRBD1. The CDR3 has 15 residues. J lost 3 bases, V lost 4 bases, and 6 bases had no gene match. The germline V gene encodes CDR1 MGHRA and CDR2 YSYEKL. CDR3 DNA: TGCGCCAGCAGCCCCCCTGAGGGGGCCAATCAGCCCCAGCATTTT. It encodes CASSPPEGANQPQHF.

This clonotype was recorded a few times. The J gene is TRBJ1-1, the V gene TRBV29-1; D is undetermined. Germline V gene sequence: CDR1 SQVTM, CDR2 ANQGSEA. The CDR3 totals 13 residues. Trimming removed 2 bases from V and 0 bases from J, with 7 bases in between. CDR3 region: CSVEQIMNTEAFF. The CDR3 nucleotides are TGCAGCGTTGAACAGATCATGAACACTGAAGCTTTCTTT.

This clonotype was seen a handful of times. J is TRBJ1-4 and V is TRBV7-8, with 10 positions matching TRBD1. Germline values: CDR1 SGHVS, CDR2 FQNEAQ. Germline trimming cut 5 bases from V and 4 bases from J; bases unmatched to any gene: 10. The CDR3 totals 17 residues. CDR3 sequence (DNA): TGTGCCAGCAGCCCTAGGGACAGGGGAAAACATAATGAAAAACTGTTTTTT. Translating gives CASSPRDRGKHNEKLFF.

V is TRBV2 and J is TRBJ1-2, with 7 bases identical to TRBD1. This CDR3 is 14 amino acids long. Losses at the gene ends were 7 bases for V and 3 bases for J; bases not matched to a gene: 8. Germline assignment: CDR1 SNHLY and CDR2 FYNNEI. This CDR3 is CASNRQGLDYGYTF. CDR3 nucleotides: TGTGCCAGCAATAGACAGGGTCTGGACTATGGCTACACCTTC.

A few counts support this clonotype. This rearrangement joins TRBV19 to TRBJ2-5; D is uncertain. The V gene lost 5 bases and the J gene lost 3 bases, with 13 bases spanning the gap. The CDR3 is 14 amino acids. The germline gives CDR1 LNHDA, CDR2 SQIVND (reference sequence). This CDR3 reads CASSPPMRKETQYF. CDR3 DNA sequence: TGTGCCAGTAGTCCACCGATGCGTAAAGAGACCCAGTACTTC.

The table lists this clonotype with many counts. The chain joins TRBV6-1 to TRBJ1-5; the D is unclear. Trimming removed 5 bases at V and 12 bases at J, with 14 bases between. Germline V lookup: CDR1 MNHNS, CDR2 SASEGT. CDR3 length: 12 amino acids. The CDR3 bases are TGTGCCAGCAGTACCCGGTCGGGTCACCAGCATTTT. Translated, it gives CASSTRSGHQHF.

The CDR3 spells CASSRARLDTYEQYF. DNA for the CDR3: TGTGCCAGCAGCCGCGCGAGACTGGATACCTACGAGCAGTACTTC. The V call is TRBV3-1, the J call TRBJ2-7; D unresolved. Trimming left V 4 bases short and J 2 bases short, with 15 bases between. The CDR3 runs to 15 residues. Germline V gene data show CDR1 as LGHDT and CDR2 as YNNKEL (reference sequence).

This clonotype was detected many times. The chain is built from TRBV7-8 and TRBJ1-5; D is ambiguous. The germline V and J ends were trimmed by 2 bases and 1 base, with 9 bases remaining between them. Germline loops: CDR1 SGHVS, CDR2 FQNEAQ. The CDR3 has 15 residues. The CDR3 reads CASSLTLDSNQPQHF. CDR3 DNA sequence: TGTGCCAGCAGCTTAACTTTAGACAGCAATCAGCCCCAGCATTTT.